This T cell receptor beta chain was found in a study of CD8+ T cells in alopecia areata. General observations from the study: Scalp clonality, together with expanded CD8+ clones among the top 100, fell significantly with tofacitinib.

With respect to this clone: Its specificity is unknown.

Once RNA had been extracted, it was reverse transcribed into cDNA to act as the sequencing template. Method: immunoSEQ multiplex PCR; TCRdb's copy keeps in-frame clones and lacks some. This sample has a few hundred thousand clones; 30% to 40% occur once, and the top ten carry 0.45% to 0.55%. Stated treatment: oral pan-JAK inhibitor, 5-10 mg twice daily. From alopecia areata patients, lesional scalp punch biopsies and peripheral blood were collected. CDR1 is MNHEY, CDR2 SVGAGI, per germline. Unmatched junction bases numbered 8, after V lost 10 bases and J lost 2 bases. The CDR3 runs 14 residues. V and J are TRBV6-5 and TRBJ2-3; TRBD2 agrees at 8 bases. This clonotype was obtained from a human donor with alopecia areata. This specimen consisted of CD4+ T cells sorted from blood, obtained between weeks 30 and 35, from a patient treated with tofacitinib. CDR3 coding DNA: TGTGCCACGATTAGCGGGAAGTTCACAGATACGCAGTATTTT. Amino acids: CATISGKFTDTQYF.